This TCR beta chain was observed in a study of blood T cell repertoires in COVID-19. On the study more broadly: PBMCs, B-cell-depleted T cells, or T cells provided the cDNA or gDNA that made up the material.

As originally analysed: By means of reference gene primer amplification, nucleated cell counts were estimated. Assay: immunoSEQ multiplex PCR; the TCRdb copy retains only in-frame clones and omits some. Clone size and V and J calls were adopted from that table, with D and trimming inferred from the DNA. In the table there are about 78,000 clones, about three quarters of which are singletons. The CDR3 runs to 15 residues. CDR1 is MNHEY, CDR2 SVGAGI, per germline. Trimming at V came to 5 bases and at J to 1 base, leaving 8 bases not matched to a gene. The source of this sequence is a human donor in a cohort sampled during active COVID-19. Sequenced material: peripheral blood. The J gene is TRBJ2-7, the V gene TRBV6-5, with 7 nucleotides matching TRBD1. CDR3 DNA: TGTGCCAGCAGTAATCAACCGGGACAGTCCTACGAGCAGTACTTC. Translating gives CASSNQPGQSYEQYF.